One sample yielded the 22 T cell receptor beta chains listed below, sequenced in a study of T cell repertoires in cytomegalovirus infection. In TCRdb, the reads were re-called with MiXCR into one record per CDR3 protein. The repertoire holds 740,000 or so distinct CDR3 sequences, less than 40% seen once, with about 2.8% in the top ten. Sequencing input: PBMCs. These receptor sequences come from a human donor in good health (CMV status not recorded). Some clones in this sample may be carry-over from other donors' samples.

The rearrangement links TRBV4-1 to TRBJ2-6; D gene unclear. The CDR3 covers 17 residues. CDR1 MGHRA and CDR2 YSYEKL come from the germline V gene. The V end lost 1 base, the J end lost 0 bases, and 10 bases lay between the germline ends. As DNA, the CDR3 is TGCGCCAGCAGCCAAGTTATTACCAACTCTGGGGCCAACGTCCTGACTTTC. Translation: CASSQVITNSGANVLTF.

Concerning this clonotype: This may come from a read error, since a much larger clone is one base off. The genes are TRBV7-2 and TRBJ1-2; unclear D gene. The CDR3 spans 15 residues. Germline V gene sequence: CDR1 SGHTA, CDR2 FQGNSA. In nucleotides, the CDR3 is TGTGGCAGCAGCTTAAAGCCAGAGGCCATTTATGGCTACACCTTC. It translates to CGSSLKPEAIYGYTF.

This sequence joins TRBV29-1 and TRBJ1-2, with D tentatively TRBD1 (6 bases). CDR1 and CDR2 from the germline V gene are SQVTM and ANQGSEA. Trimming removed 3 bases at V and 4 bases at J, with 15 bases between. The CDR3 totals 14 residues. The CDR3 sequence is CSVDHRGPGYGYTF. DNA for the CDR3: TGCAGCGTTGATCACCGGGGGCCAGGCTATGGCTACACCTTC.

The CDR3 nucleotides are TGTGCCACCAGCAGGGCCCGGGACACGCATGGAAACACCATATATTTT. Its protein product is CATSRARDTHGNTIYF. The chain is built from TRBV15 and TRBJ1-3; a weak D match, TRBD1 (6 bases). Germline CDR1 and CDR2: LNHNV and YYDKDF (reference sequence). This CDR3 is built from 16 residues. The ends were cut back, 3 bases at V and 3 bases at J, with 15 bases in the middle.

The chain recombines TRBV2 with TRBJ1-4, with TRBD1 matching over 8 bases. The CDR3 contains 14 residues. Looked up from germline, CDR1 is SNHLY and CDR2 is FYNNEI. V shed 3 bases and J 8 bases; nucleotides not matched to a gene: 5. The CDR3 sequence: CASSDRGLGEKLFF. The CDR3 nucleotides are TGTGCCAGCAGTGACAGGGGGCTTGGAGAAAAACTGTTTTTT.

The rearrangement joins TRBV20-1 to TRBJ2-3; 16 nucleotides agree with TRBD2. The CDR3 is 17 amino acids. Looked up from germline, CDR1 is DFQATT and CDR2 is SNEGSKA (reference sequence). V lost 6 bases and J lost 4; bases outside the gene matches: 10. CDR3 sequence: CSARGTSGGADPDTQYF. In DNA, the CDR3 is TGCAGTGCGAGGGGGACTAGCGGGGGGGCCGATCCAGATACGCAGTATTTT.

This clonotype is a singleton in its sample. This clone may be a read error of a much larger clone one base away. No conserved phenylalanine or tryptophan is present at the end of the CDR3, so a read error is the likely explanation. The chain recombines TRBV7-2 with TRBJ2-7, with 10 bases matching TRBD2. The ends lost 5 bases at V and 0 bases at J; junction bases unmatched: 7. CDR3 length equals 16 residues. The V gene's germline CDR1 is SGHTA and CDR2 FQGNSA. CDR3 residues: CASSPYSSGSSYEQYL. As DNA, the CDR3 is TGTGCCAGCAGCCCGTACTCTAGCGGGAGCTCCTACGAGCAGTACTTA.

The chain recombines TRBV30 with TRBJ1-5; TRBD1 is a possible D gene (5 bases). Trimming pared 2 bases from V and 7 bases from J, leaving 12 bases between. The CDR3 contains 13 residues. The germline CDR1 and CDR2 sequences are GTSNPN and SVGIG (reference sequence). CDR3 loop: CAWSLGGTQPQHF. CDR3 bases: TGTGCCTGGAGTTTGGGAGGGACCCAGCCCCAGCATTTT.

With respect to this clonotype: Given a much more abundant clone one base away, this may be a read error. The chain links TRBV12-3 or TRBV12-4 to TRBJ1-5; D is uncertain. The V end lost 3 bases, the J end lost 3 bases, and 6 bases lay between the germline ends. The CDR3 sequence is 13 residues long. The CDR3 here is CASSLENNQPQHF. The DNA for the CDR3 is TGTGCCAGCAGTTTGGAGAACAATCAGCCCCAGCATTTT.

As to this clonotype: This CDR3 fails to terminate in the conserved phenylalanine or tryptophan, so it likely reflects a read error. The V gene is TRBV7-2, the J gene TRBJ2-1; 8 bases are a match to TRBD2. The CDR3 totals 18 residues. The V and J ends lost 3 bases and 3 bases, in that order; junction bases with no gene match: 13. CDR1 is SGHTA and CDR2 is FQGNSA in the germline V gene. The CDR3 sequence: CASSFRAGGPGGYNEQFL. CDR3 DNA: TGTGCCAGCAGCTTCAGGGCGGGAGGCCCTGGGGGCTACAATGAGCAGTTCTTA.

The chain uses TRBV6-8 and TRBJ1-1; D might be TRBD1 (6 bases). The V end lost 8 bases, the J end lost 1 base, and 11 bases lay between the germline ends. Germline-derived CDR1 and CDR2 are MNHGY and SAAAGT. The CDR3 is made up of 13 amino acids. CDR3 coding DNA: TGTGCCAGCTGGTCGACAGGGAACACTGAAGCTTTCTTT. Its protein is CASWSTGNTEAFF.

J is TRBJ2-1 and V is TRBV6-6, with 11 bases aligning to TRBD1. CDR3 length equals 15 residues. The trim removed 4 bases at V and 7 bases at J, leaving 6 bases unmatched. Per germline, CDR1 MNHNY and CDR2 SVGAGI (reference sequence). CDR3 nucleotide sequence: TGTGCCAGCAGTTTGGGACAGGGGGAGGTTAATGAGCAGTTCTTC. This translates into CASSLGQGEVNEQFF.

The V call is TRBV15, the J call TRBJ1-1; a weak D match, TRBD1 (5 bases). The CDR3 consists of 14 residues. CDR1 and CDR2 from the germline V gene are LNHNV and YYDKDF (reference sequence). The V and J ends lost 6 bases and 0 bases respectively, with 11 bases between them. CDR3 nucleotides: TGTGCCACCAGGACCGGGACGGTGAACACTGAAGCTTTCTTT. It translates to CATRTGTVNTEAFF.

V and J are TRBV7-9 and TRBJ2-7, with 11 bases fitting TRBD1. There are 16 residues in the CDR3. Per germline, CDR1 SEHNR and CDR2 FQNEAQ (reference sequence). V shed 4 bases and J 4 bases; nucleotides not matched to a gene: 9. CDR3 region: CASSSPGQGDPYEQYF. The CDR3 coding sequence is TGTGCCAGCAGCTCACCGGGACAGGGGGACCCTTACGAGCAGTACTTC. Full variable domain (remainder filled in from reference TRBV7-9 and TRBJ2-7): DTGVSQNPRHKITKRGQNVTFRCDPISEHNRLYWYRQTLGQGPEFLTYFQNEAQLEKSRLLSDRFSAERPKGSFSTLEIQRTEQGDSAMYLCASSSPGQGDPYEQYFGPGTRLTVT.

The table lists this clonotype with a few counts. The CDR3 DNA sequence: TGTGCCAGCTCCCTGCGGGGGGCGTTCAGCAATGAGCAGTTCTTC. It yields the protein CASSLRGAFSNEQFF. The genes are TRBV6-1 and TRBJ2-1, with 8 bases aligning to TRBD2. Germline lookup yields CDR1 MNHNS and CDR2 SASEGT. The CDR3 length is 15 residues. V trimming: 8 bases; J trimming: 6 bases; junction bases outside the gene matches: 12.

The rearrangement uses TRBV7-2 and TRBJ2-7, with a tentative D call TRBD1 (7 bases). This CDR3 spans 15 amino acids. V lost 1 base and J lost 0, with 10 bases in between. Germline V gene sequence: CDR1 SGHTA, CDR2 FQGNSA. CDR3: CASSLVEGASYEQYF. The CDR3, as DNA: TGTGCCAGCAGCTTAGTGGAGGGGGCCTCCTACGAGCAGTACTTC.

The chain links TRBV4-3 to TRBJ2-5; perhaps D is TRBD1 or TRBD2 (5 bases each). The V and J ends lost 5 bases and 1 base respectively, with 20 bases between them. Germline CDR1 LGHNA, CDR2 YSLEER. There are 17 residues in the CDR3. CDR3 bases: TGCGCCAGCAGCTTCGCCCCGGGACGTATGATCCAAGAGACCCAGTACTTC. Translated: CASSFAPGRMIQETQYF.

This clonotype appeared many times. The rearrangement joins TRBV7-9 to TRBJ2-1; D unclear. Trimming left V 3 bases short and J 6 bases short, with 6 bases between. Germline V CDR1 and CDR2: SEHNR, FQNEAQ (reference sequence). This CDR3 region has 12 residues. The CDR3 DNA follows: TGTGCCAGCAGCTTCGGAGTCAATGAGCAGTTCTTC. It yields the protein CASSFGVNEQFF.

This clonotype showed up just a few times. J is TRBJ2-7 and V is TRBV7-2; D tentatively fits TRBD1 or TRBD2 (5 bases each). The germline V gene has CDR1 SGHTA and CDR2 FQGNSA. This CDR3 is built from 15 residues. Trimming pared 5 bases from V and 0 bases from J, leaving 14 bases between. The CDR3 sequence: CASSRGGGNSYEQYF. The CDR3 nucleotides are TGTGCCAGCAGCCGAGGTGGGGGAAACTCCTACGAGCAGTACTTC.

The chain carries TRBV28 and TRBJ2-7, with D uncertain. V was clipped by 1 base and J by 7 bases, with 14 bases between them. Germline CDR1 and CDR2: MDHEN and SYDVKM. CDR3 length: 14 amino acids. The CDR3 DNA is TGTGCCAGCAGTTTATCCCCGGGCGCTTGGGAGCAGTACTTC. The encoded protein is CASSLSPGAWEQYF.

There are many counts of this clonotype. This CDR3 is CASSRGLAGYEQYF. The CDR3 DNA sequence: TGTGCCAGCTCCCGAGGTCTAGCGGGCTACGAGCAGTACTTC. The chain uses TRBV7-2 and TRBJ2-7; 8 nucleotides match TRBD2. CDR1 is SGHTA and CDR2 is FQGNSA in the germline V gene. With 8 bases clipped from V and 3 bases from J, the junction kept 9 bases outside the gene matches. This CDR3 region has 14 residues.

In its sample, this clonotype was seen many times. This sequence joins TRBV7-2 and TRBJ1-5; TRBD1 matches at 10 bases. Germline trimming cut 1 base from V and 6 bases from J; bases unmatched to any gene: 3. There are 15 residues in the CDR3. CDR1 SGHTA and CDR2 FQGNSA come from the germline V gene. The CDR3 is CASSLGGQGSQPQHF. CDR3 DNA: TGTGCCAGCAGCTTAGGGGGACAGGGGAGTCAGCCCCAGCATTTT.